The 32 T cell receptor beta chains below all came from one sample that was sequenced in a study of identical twins. TCRdb recomputed calls from the 5' RACE reads with MiXCR, one row per CDR3 protein. The sample includes roughly 690,000 distinct CDR3 sequences, roughly 6.2% seen only once; the top ten take approximately 1.6%. The sample taken for sequencing was naive T cells sorted from blood. The receptor set was obtained from a man younger than 35 in good health.

This clonotype was counted only a few times. For the CDR3, the DNA is TGTGCCAGCAGCCGACAGACGCCTACCGGCACCGGGGAGCTGTTTTTT. This translates into CASSRQTPTGTGELFF. The genes are TRBV7-9 and TRBJ2-2; D perhaps matches TRBD1 (5 bases). The V end lost 5 bases, the J end lost 4 bases, and 17 bases lay between the germline ends. CDR1 is SEHNR and CDR2 is FQNEAQ in the germline V gene (reference sequence). There are 16 residues in the CDR3.

This clonotype was seen more than once but under ten times. J is TRBJ2-7 and V is TRBV28, with 14 bases fitting TRBD2. With V trimmed by 1 base and J by 3 bases, 8 bases remained unmatched. Germline V gene sequence: CDR1 MDHEN, CDR2 SYDVKM. This CDR3 region has 18 residues. CDR3 loop: CASSLSPGTSGGSYEQYF. The CDR3 DNA is TGTGCCAGCAGTTTATCTCCCGGGACTAGCGGGGGCAGCTACGAGCAGTACTTC. The full variable domain, with the rest looked up from reference TRBV28 and TRBJ2-7, is DVKVTQSSRYLVKRTGEKVFLECVQDMDHENMFWYRQDPGLGLRLIYFSYDVKMKEKGDIPEGYSVSREKKERFSLILESASTNQTSMYLCASSLSPGTSGGSYEQYFGPGTRLTVT.

Points on this clonotype: No conserved phenylalanine or tryptophan ends this CDR3, so it is likely a read error. The chain joins TRBV7-6 to TRBJ2-7, with TRBD2 matching over 7 bases. The CDR3 is 17 amino acids. Germline V gene sequence: CDR1 SGHVS, CDR2 FNYEAQ. Unmatched junction bases numbered 8, after V lost 0 bases and J lost 0 bases. The chain's CDR3 is CASSLAGWEGSSYEQYC. The CDR3 coding sequence is TGTGCCAGCAGCTTAGCGGGTTGGGAGGGGAGCTCCTACGAGCAGTACTGC.

This clonotype was counted only a few times. The rearrangement links TRBV18 to TRBJ1-2; D gene uncertain. The V end lost 2 bases, the J end lost 4 bases, and 8 bases lay between the germline ends. The germline V gene encodes CDR1 KGHSH and CDR2 LQKENI. The CDR3 contains 13 residues. CDR3 residues: CASSPGFSYGYTF. In nucleotides, the CDR3 is TGTGCCAGCTCACCAGGATTCTCCTATGGCTACACCTTC.

The V gene is TRBV9, the J gene TRBJ2-1, with TRBD1 identical over 7 bases. This CDR3 contains 14 residues. Looked up from germline, CDR1 is SGDLS and CDR2 is YYNGEE. Trimming at V came to 0 bases and at J to 6 bases, leaving 3 bases not matched to a gene. The CDR3 reads CASSVGGDSNEQFF. CDR3 DNA: TGTGCCAGCAGCGTAGGAGGGGACAGCAATGAGCAGTTCTTC.

V gene TRBV27 combines with J gene TRBJ2-7; D remains unclear. The CDR3 loop spans 16 amino acids. The V and J ends lost 2 bases and 3 bases respectively, with 17 bases between them. CDR1 and CDR2 (germline): MNHEY, SMNVEV (reference sequence). The CDR3 protein is CASSLIGVGLHYEQYF. Here the CDR3 DNA reads TGTGCCAGCAGTTTAATCGGTGTGGGCCTACACTACGAGCAGTACTTC.

This clonotype was seen more than once but under ten times. V and J are TRBV7-9 and TRBJ2-7, with a possible D match to TRBD1 (6 bases). The CDR3 loop spans 14 amino acids. V dropped 5 bases and J dropped 5 bases, with 16 bases sitting between them. CDR1 is SEHNR, CDR2 FQNEAQ, per germline (reference sequence). The CDR3 here is CASSPGAPSHEQYV. The CDR3 bases are TGTGCCAGCAGCCCAGGGGCCCCTTCCCACGAGCAGTACGTC.

This clonotype was recorded many times. This chain links TRBV29-1 with TRBJ2-1; 8 bases align to TRBD2. V trimming: 6 bases; J trimming: 1 base; junction bases outside the gene matches: 8. CDR1 and CDR2 from the germline V gene are SQVTM and ANQGSEA. The CDR3 contains 15 residues. The CDR3 bases are TGCAGCGTAAGGACTAGCCTAGTATCCTACAATGAGCAGTTCTTC. Its translation is CSVRTSLVSYNEQFF.

This clonotype has only a few counts. J is TRBJ2-3 and V is TRBV5-1; possibly TRBD1 for D (6 bases). The CDR3 sequence is 17 residues long. Trimming removed 3 bases at V and 2 bases at J, with 19 bases between. The V gene's germline CDR1 is SGHRS and CDR2 YFSETQ. Here the CDR3 reads CASSWQPRDTFTDTQYF. The CDR3 DNA reads TGCGCCAGCAGCTGGCAGCCACGGGACACATTCACAGATACGCAGTATTTT.

This clonotype was detected only a few times. The rearrangement uses TRBV6-1 and TRBJ1-5; 7 bases map to TRBD1. The ends lost 3 bases at V and 4 bases at J; junction bases unmatched: 9. The CDR3 spans 16 residues. CDR1 and CDR2 (germline): MNHNS, SASEGT. Written as DNA, the CDR3 is TGTGCCAGCAGTGATAACCCACAGGGGCTTAATCAGCCCCAGCATTTT. As protein: CASSDNPQGLNQPQHF.

This chain links TRBV12-3 or TRBV12-4 with TRBJ2-5; no clear D. Trimming removed 9 bases from V and 3 bases from J, with 5 bases in between. CDR3 size: 10 residues. The chain's CDR3 is CARTKETQYF. In DNA, the CDR3 is TGTGCCAGGACAAAAGAGACCCAGTACTTC.

This clonotype has ten or more counts. The chain links TRBV10-3 to TRBJ2-7; 11 bases map to TRBD1. Losses at the gene ends were 5 bases for V and 1 base for J; bases not matched to a gene: 4. Germline CDR1 and CDR2: ENHRY and SYGVKD. This CDR3 is 15 amino acids long. The CDR3 DNA follows: TGTGCCATCAGTCCCCGGGACAGGGGGTCCTACGAGCAGTACTTC. Translation: CAISPRDRGSYEQYF.

This clonotype came up many times. V and J are TRBV5-1 and TRBJ2-7, with 7 nucleotides matching TRBD1. The CDR3 has 15 amino acids. Trimming cost V 0 bases and J 5 bases; bases outside gene matches: 8. Per germline, CDR1 SGHRS and CDR2 YFSETQ. The CDR3 region has the DNA TGCGCCAGCAGCTTGGTAGGTGACAGGGACCACGAGCAGTACGTC. This translates into CASSLVGDRDHEQYV.

In its sample, this clonotype was seen a few times. The chain couples TRBV4-3 to TRBJ2-1; either TRBD1 or TRBD2 may fit D (6 bases each). V was trimmed by 4 bases and J by 0 bases, leaving 10 bases between them. The germline V gene encodes CDR1 LGHNA and CDR2 YSLEER. CDR3 length equals 15 residues. The CDR3 sequence: CASSRGAGSYNEQFF. CDR3 DNA sequence: TGCGCCAGCAGCCGGGGGGCGGGCTCCTACAATGAGCAGTTCTTC.

This clonotype was recorded many times. This chain uses TRBV15 with TRBJ2-2; TRBD2 matches 7 bases. The CDR3 consists of 15 residues. Germline CDR1 reads LNHNV; CDR2 reads YYDKDF (reference sequence). V was clipped by 4 bases and J by 4 bases; unmatched bases: 6. CDR3 loop: CATSKFREATGELFF. CDR3 DNA: TGTGCCACCAGCAAGTTCCGGGAGGCCACCGGGGAGCTGTTTTTT.

This clonotype was counted many times. The V call is TRBV6-1, the J call TRBJ2-1, with 16 bases aligning to TRBD2. CDR3 length: 16 residues. The trim removed 10 bases at V and 10 bases at J, leaving 13 bases unmatched. The germline V gene encodes CDR1 MNHNS and CDR2 SASEGT. For the CDR3, the DNA is TGTGCCACCAAGGGGGGACTAGCGGGAGGGCCTAGGGAGCAGTTCTTC. Its translation: CATKGGLAGGPREQFF.

This clonotype has at least ten counts. V usage is TRBV29-1 and J usage is TRBJ2-7; TRBD2 matches at 8 bases. Looked up from germline, CDR1 is SQVTM and CDR2 is ANQGSEA. V lost 4 bases and J lost 3; bases outside the gene matches: 5. CDR3 length: 13 residues. CDR3 region: CSVATTSVYEQYF. CDR3 in DNA: TGCAGCGTTGCCACGACTAGCGTCTACGAGCAGTACTTC.

In its sample, this clonotype was seen a few times. The chain employs TRBV5-1 and TRBJ2-1, with 7 nucleotides matching TRBD2. The CDR3 length is 13 residues. J gave up 7 bases and V 6 bases, and 7 bases lay outside the gene matches. Looked up from germline, CDR1 is SGHRS and CDR2 is YFSETQ. The CDR3 is CASMAAGANEQFF. The CDR3 DNA reads TGCGCCAGCATGGCTGCGGGAGCGAATGAGCAGTTCTTC.

The gene calls are TRBV4-1 and TRBJ2-3; 9 nucleotides agree with TRBD2. Germline assignment: CDR1 MGHRA and CDR2 YSYEKL. With 2 bases clipped from V and 8 bases from J, the junction kept 5 bases outside the gene matches. The CDR3 totals 14 residues. CDR3 sequence reads: CASSQSAGGGTQYF. The CDR3 DNA reads as TGCGCCAGCAGCCAATCGGCGGGAGGGGGTACGCAGTATTTT.

This clonotype has at least ten counts. The rearrangement joins TRBV4-2 to TRBJ2-5, with 7 positions matching TRBD1. The trim removed 5 bases at V and 2 bases at J, leaving 8 bases unmatched. The germline gives CDR1 LGHNA, CDR2 YNFKEQ. The CDR3 is 15 amino acids. The CDR3 DNA sequence: TGTGCCAGCAGCAGGGTGGGACAGAATCAAGAGACCCAGTACTTC. Amino acids: CASSRVGQNQETQYF.

This clonotype showed up just a few times. The J gene is TRBJ2-1, the V gene TRBV12-3 or TRBV12-4, with 12 bases matching TRBD2. J gave up 5 bases and V 5 bases, and 7 bases lay outside the gene matches. The CDR3 sequence is 16 residues long. The CDR3 spells CASSPMGLAGHNEQFF. Written as DNA, the CDR3 is TGTGCCAGCAGTCCCATGGGACTAGCGGGTCACAATGAGCAGTTCTTC.

This clonotype was detected many times. The chain carries TRBV12-3 or TRBV12-4 and TRBJ1-1; D is ambiguous. The CDR3 runs to 12 residues. The V end was cut by 3 bases, the J end by 3 bases, with 5 bases between. The DNA of the CDR3 is TGTGCCAGCAGTTTCAGCCACACTGAAGCTTTCTTT. This translates into CASSFSHTEAFF.

The table lists this clonotype with a few counts. The chain is built from TRBV7-9 and TRBJ1-5; D call uncertain. This CDR3 has 14 residues. Germline CDR1 is SEHNR and CDR2 is FQNEAQ (reference sequence). Trimming stripped 7 bases from V and 0 bases from J, with 10 bases between. The CDR3 protein is CASTGSHSNQPQHF. The CDR3 bases are TGTGCCAGCACGGGCTCGCATAGCAATCAGCCCCAGCATTTT.

This clonotype was seen at least ten times. The rearrangement joins TRBV5-1 to TRBJ2-2; D could derive from TRBD1 or TRBD2 (5 bases each). The CDR3 is 16 amino acids. Germline V gene lookup returns CDR1 SGHRS and CDR2 YFSETQ. Trimming took 5 bases from V and 6 from J, leaving 20 bases between them. The CDR3 loop is CASRASGTTLPGELFF. The CDR3, as DNA: TGCGCCAGCAGGGCTTCCGGGACCACCCTCCCCGGGGAGCTGTTTTTT.

This clonotype was seen repeatedly, ten times or more. The rearrangement joins TRBV15 to TRBJ2-5; no clear D gene. The CDR3 runs to 15 residues. Per germline, CDR1 LNHNV and CDR2 YYDKDF (reference sequence). V lost 3 bases, J lost 2 bases, and 13 bases lay in between. The DNA for the CDR3 is TGTGCCACCAGCAGGGGCAGGCAAAGGCAAGAGACCCAGTACTTC. Translated: CATSRGRQRQETQYF. Looking up the rest from reference TRBV15 and TRBJ2-5 gives the full variable domain: DAMVIQNPRYQVTQFGKPVTLSCSQTLNHNVMYWYQQKSSQAPKLLFHYYDKDFNNEADTPDNFQSRRPNTSFCFLDIRSPGLGDTAMYLCATSRGRQRQETQYFGPGTRLLVL.

The table lists this clonotype with many counts. This chain uses TRBV5-6 with TRBJ2-2; TRBD2 might be the D (6 bases). The CDR3 runs to 15 residues. Trimming stripped 4 bases from V and 4 bases from J, with 14 bases between. The germline V gene encodes CDR1 SGHDT and CDR2 YYEEEE. The CDR3 DNA follows: TGTGCCAGCAGCCGGGACTGGTCGGGCACCGGGGAGCTGTTTTTT. It codes for CASSRDWSGTGELFF.

This clonotype was counted at least ten times. The rearrangement joins TRBV20-1 to TRBJ1-3; TRBD1 matches 7 bases. This CDR3 region has 14 residues. With 5 bases clipped from V and 0 bases from J, the junction kept 4 bases outside the gene matches. The germline gives CDR1 DFQATT, CDR2 SNEGSKA (reference sequence). This chain's CDR3 is CSASDRASGNTIYF. The CDR3 nucleotides read TGCAGTGCTTCTGACAGGGCCTCTGGAAACACCATATATTTT.

This clonotype has a handful of counts. The genes are TRBV7-9 and TRBJ2-7; 8 bases map to TRBD1. The CDR3 is 15 amino acids. With V trimmed by 5 bases and J by 10 bases, 16 bases remained unmatched. Germline loops: CDR1 SEHNR, CDR2 FQNEAQ (reference sequence). This CDR3 reads CASSPGTGTGAPQYF. CDR3 DNA sequence: TGTGCCAGCAGCCCCGGGACTGGGACAGGTGCCCCCCAGTACTTC.

The table lists this clonotype with a few counts. J is TRBJ1-1 and V is TRBV7-9; tentative D call: TRBD1 (5 bases). V lost 3 bases and J lost 1, with 12 bases in between. Germline CDR1 reads SEHNR; CDR2 reads FQNEAQ (reference sequence). CDR3 length: 15 amino acids. CDR3 residues: CASSFSSGENTEAFF. CDR3 nucleotides: TGTGCCAGCAGCTTCTCTTCGGGGGAGAACACTGAAGCTTTCTTT.

This clonotype has a count of ten or more. This chain links TRBV20-1 with TRBJ2-7, with no clear D. Germline V gene sequence: CDR1 DFQATT, CDR2 SNEGSKA (reference sequence). V shed 2 bases and J shed 2 bases, with 19 bases lying between them. The CDR3 is 16 residues long. Written as DNA, the CDR3 is TGCAGTGCTAGAAGGTCTTCGGGCAATCACCCCTACGAGCAGTACTTC. It is translated as CSARRSSGNHPYEQYF.

This clonotype was seen ten or more times. The CDR3 here is CASSQVGGLSPGSYGYTF. The CDR3 DNA is TGCGCCAGCAGCCAAGTGGGGGGACTGTCCCCGGGATCATATGGCTACACCTTC. V gene TRBV4-1 combines with J gene TRBJ1-2, with a possible D match to TRBD1 (5 bases). CDR1 and CDR2 from the germline V gene are MGHRA and YSYEKL. V lost 1 base to trimming and J lost 5 bases, with 23 bases between them. The CDR3 spans 18 residues.

In this sample, this clonotype turned up a few times. The chain recombines TRBV10-3 with TRBJ2-6, with D perhaps matching TRBD1 or TRBD2 (5 bases each). The CDR3 consists of 17 residues. V shed 0 bases and J shed 2 bases, with 11 bases lying between them. Germline lookup yields CDR1 ENHRY and CDR2 SYGVKD. The CDR3 spells CAISESTRGTGANVLTF. Here the CDR3 DNA reads TGTGCCATCAGTGAGTCGACGAGGGGCACTGGGGCCAACGTCCTGACTTTC.